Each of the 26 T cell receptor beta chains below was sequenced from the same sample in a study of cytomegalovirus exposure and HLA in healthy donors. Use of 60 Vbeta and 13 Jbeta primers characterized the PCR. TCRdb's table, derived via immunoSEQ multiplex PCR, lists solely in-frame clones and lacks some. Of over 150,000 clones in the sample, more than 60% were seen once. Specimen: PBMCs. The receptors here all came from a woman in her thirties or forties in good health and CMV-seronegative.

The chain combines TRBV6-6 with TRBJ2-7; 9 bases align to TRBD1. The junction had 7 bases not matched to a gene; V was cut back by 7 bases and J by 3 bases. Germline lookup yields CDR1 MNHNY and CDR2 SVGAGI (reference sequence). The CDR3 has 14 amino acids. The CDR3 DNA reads TGTGCCAGCAATCCGGGACAGGGTAACTACGAGCAGTACTTC. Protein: CASNPGQGNYEQYF.

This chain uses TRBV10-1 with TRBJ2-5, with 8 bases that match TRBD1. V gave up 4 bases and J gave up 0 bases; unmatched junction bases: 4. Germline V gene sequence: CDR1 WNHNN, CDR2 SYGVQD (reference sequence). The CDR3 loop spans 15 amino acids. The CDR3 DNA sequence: TGCGCCAGCAGTGTTAACAGGGGGTACCAAGAGACCCAGTACTTC. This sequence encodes CASSVNRGYQETQYF.

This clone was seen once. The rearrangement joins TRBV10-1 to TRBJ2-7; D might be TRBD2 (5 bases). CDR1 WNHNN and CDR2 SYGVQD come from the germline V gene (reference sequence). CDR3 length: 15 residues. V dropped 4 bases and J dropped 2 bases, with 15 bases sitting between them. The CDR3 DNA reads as TGCGCCAGCAGTGTCGGACTCCCCGCCACCTACGAGCAGTACTTC. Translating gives CASSVGLPATYEQYF.

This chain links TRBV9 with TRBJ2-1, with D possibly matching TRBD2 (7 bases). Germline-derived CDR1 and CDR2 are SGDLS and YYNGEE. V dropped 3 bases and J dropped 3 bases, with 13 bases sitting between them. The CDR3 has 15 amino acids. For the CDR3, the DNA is TGTGCCAGCAGCGAACAGGGAGGGAACTACAATGAGCAGTTCTTC. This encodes CASSEQGGNYNEQFF.

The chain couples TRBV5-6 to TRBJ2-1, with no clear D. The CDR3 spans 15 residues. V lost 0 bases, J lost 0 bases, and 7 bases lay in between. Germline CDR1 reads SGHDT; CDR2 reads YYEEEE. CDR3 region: CASSLGISSYNEQFF. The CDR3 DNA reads TGTGCCAGCAGCTTGGGTATATCCTCCTACAATGAGCAGTTCTTC.

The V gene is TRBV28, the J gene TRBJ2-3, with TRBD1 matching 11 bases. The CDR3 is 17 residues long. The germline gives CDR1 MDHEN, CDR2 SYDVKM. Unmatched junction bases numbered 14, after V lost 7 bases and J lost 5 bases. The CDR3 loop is CASTQGGGQGAVDTQYF. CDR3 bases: TGTGCCAGCACCCAGGGGGGCGGACAGGGGGCAGTAGATACGCAGTATTTT.

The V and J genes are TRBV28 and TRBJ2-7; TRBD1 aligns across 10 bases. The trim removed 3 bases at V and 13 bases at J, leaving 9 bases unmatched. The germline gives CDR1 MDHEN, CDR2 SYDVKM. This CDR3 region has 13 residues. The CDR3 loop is CASSFPGTGARYF. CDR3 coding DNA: TGTGCCAGCAGTTTTCCCGGGACAGGGGCCCGATACTTC.

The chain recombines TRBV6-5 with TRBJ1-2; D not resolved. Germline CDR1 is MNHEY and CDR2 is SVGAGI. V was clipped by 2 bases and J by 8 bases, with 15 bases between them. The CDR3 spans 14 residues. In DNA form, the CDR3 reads TGTGCCAGCAGTTACGGAGGAGATGGTAGAGGCTACACCTTC. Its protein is CASSYGGDGRGYTF.

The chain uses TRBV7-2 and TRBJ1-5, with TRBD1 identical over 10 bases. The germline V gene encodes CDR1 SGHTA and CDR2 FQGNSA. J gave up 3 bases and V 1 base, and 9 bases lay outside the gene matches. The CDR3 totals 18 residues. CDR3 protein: CASSLGRQGARVNQPQHF. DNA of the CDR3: TGTGCCAGCAGCTTAGGGAGACAGGGGGCGCGTGTCAATCAGCCCCAGCATTTT.

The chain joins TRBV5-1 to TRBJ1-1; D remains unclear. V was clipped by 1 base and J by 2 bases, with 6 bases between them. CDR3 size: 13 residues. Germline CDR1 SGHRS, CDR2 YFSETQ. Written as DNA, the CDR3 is TGCGCCAGCAGCTTGCCATTCAACACTGAAGCTTTCTTT. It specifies CASSLPFNTEAFF.

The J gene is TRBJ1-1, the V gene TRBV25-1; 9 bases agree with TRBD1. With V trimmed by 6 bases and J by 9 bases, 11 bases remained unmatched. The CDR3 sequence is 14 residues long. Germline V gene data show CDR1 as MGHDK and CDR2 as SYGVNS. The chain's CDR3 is CASSFTGTGLKAFF. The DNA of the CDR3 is TGTGCCAGCAGCTTTACCGGGACAGGGCTAAAAGCTTTCTTT.

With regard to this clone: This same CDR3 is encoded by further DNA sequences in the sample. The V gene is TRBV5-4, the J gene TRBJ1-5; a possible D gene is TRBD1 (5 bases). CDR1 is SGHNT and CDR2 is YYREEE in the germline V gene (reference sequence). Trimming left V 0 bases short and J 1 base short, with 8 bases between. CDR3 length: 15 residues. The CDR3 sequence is CASSLAGDSNQPQHF. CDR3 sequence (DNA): TGTGCCAGCAGCTTGGCGGGGGACAGCAATCAGCCCCAGCATTTT. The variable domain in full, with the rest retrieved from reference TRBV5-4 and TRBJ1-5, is ETGVTQSPTHLIKTRGQQVTLRCSSQSGHNTVSWYQQALGQGPQFIFQYYREEENGRGNFPPRFSGLQFPNYSSELNVNALELDDSALYLCASSLAGDSNQPQHFGDGTRLSIL.

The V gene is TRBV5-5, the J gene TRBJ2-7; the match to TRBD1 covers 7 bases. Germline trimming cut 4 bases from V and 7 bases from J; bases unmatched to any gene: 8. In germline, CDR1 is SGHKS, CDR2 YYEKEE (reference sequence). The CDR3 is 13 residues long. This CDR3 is CASSLRGRWEQYF. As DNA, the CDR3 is TGTGCCAGCAGCCTAAGGGGGCGATGGGAGCAGTACTTC.

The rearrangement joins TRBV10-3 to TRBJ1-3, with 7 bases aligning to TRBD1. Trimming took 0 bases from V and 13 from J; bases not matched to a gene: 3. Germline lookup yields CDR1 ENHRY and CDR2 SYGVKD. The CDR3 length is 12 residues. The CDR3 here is CAISESSRGIYF. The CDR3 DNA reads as TGTGCCATCAGTGAGTCCAGCAGGGGGATATATTTT.

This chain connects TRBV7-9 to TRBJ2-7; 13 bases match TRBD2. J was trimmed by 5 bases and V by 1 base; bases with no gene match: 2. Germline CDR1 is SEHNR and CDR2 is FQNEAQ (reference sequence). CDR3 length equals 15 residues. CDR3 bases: TGTGCCAGCAGCTTAGTACTAGCGGGGGGGGACGAGCAGTACTTC. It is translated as CASSLVLAGGDEQYF.

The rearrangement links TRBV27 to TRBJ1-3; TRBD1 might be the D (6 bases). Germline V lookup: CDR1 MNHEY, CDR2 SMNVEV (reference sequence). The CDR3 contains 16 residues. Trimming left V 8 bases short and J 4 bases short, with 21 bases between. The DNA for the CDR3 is TGTGCCAGCCGCCTTGACGGGACACAGAGAGGAAACACCATATATTTT. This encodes CASRLDGTQRGNTIYF.

CDR3 region: CANSPGQGMNEQFF. The CDR3 nucleotides are TGTGCCAATTCTCCGGGACAGGGTATGAATGAGCAGTTCTTC. This rearrangement joins TRBV2 to TRBJ2-1, with TRBD1 matching 9 bases. The germline V gene encodes CDR1 SNHLY and CDR2 FYNNEI. This CDR3 spans 14 amino acids. Trimming took 10 bases from V and 7 from J; bases not matched to a gene: 11.

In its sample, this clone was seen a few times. CDR3 in amino acids: CAWSVGAGAFF. The CDR3 nucleotides are TGTGCCTGGAGTGTGGGGGCGGGTGCTTTCTTT. V gene TRBV30 combines with J gene TRBJ1-1; possibly TRBD1 for D (6 bases). This CDR3 has 11 amino acids. The germline V and J ends were trimmed by 0 bases and 11 bases, with 10 bases remaining between them. Germline V gene sequence: CDR1 GTSNPN, CDR2 SVGIG (reference sequence).

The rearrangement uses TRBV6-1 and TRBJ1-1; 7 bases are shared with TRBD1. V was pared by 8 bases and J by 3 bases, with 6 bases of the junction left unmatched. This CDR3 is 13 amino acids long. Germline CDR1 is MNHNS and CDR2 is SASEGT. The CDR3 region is CASAGGPDTEAFF. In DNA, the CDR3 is TGTGCCAGCGCAGGGGGTCCGGACACTGAAGCTTTCTTT.

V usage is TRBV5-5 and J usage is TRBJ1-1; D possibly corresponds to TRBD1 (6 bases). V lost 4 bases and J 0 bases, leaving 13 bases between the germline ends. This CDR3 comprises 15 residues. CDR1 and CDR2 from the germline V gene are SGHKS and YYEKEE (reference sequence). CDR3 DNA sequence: TGTGCCAGCAGCCTATTACAGGGACTGAACACTGAAGCTTTCTTT. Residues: CASSLLQGLNTEAFF. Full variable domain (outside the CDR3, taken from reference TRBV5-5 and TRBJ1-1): DAGVTQSPTHLIKTRGQQVTLRCSPISGHKSVSWYQQVLGQGPQFIFQYYEKEERGRGNFPDRFSARQFPNYSSELNVNALLLGDSALYLCASSLLQGLNTEAFFGQGTRLTVV.

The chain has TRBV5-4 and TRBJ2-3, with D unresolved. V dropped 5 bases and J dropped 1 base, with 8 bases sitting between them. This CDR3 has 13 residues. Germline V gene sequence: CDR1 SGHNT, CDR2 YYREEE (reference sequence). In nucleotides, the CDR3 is TGTGCCAGCAGACCACGGGGCACAGATACGCAGTATTTT. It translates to CASRPRGTDTQYF. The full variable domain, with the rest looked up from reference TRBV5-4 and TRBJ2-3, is ETGVTQSPTHLIKTRGQQVTLRCSSQSGHNTVSWYQQALGQGPQFIFQYYREEENGRGNFPPRFSGLQFPNYSSELNVNALELDDSALYLCASRPRGTDTQYFGPGTRLTVL.

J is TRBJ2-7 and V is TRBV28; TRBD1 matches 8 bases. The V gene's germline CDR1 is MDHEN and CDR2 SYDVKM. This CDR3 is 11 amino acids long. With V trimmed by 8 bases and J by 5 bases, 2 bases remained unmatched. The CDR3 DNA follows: TGTGCCAGCGGACAGGGTAACGAGCAGTACTTC. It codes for CASGQGNEQYF.

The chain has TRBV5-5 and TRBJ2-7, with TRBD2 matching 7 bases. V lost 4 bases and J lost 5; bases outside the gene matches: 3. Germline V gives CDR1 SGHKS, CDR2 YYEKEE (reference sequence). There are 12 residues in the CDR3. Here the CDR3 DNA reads TGTGCCAGCAGCCTGGCGGGGGACGAGCAGTACTTC. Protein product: CASSLAGDEQYF.

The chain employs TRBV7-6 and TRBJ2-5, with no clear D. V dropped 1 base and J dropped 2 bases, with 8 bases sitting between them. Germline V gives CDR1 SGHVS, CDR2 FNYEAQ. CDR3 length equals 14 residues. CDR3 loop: CASSLGALQETQYF. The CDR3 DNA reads TGTGCCAGCAGCTTAGGGGCACTTCAAGAGACCCAGTACTTC.

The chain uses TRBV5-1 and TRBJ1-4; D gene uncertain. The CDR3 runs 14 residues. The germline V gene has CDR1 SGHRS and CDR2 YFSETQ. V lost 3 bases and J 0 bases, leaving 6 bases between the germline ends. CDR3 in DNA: TGCGCCAGCAGCTACGGTGCAACTAATGAAAAACTGTTTTTT. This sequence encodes CASSYGATNEKLFF. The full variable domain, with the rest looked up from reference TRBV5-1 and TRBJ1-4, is KAGVTQTPRYLIKTRGQQVTLSCSPISGHRSVSWYQQTPGQGLQFLFEYFSETQRNKGNFPGRFSGRQFSNSRSEMNVSTLELGDSALYLCASSYGATNEKLFFGSGTQLSVL.

CDR3 in amino acids: CASSLDLGGAVSEGEQFF. The CDR3 DNA reads as TGTGCCAGCAGCTTGGACCTCGGAGGAGCGGTCTCGGAGGGTGAGCAGTTCTTC. The chain uses TRBV7-8 and TRBJ2-1; D may be TRBD2 (6 bases). This CDR3 comprises 18 residues. Per germline, CDR1 SGHVS and CDR2 FQNEAQ. Trimming stripped 3 bases from V and 9 bases from J, with 27 bases between.